The 20 T cell receptor beta chains below were found in one sample sequenced in a study of CXCR3-negative and CXCR3-positive naive CD8 T cells. General observations from the study: CXCR3-positive naive cells had TRB CDR3s that were more hydrophobic than CXCR3-negative naive cells had.

5' RACE with UMI labels generated the TRB cDNA libraries. TCRdb reanalyzed the 5' RACE reads and collapses them to one entry per CDR3 protein, without DNA. The repertoire table contains 84,000 or so distinct CDR3 sequences. These TCRs' antigens remain unknown. Sequencing input: naive CXCR3+ CD8+ T cells from blood. Subset indicated: CD45RO-CCR7+CD27+CD95- naive CD8+ T cells expressing CXCR3 (TNR3+). The receptors derive from a human donor in good health. Some clones in this sample may be carry-over from other donors' samples.

The chain links TRBV29-1 to TRBJ2-5; TCRdb names TRBD1, which stays unverified in the absence of DNA. CDR3 length equals 14 residues. The germline V gene encodes CDR1 SQVTM and CDR2 ANQGSEA. This CDR3 is CSVEPGRDQETQYF.

The gene calls are TRBV18 and TRBJ2-5; the TRBD2 assignment by TCRdb is unverifiable without DNA. The CDR3 covers 14 residues. The V gene's germline CDR1 is KGHSH and CDR2 LQKENI. CDR3 amino acids: CASSADSRGETQYF.

The V call is TRBV7-9, the J call TRBJ2-1; the D call from TCRdb, TRBD1, cannot be confirmed without DNA. Germline V gene data show CDR1 as SEHNR and CDR2 as FQNEAQ (reference sequence). The CDR3 is made up of 15 amino acids. The CDR3 region is CASSLTRDRGLEQFF.

The chain uses TRBV3-1 and TRBJ2-5. The CDR3 sequence is 13 residues long. Germline lookup yields CDR1 LGHDT and CDR2 YNNKEL (reference sequence). CDR3 residues: CASSQDREETQYF.

The V call is TRBV28, the J call TRBJ2-5; TCRdb designates TRBD1, a call that cannot be tested without DNA. The CDR3 length is 16 residues. The germline CDR1 and CDR2 sequences are MDHEN and SYDVKM. The CDR3 protein is CASSQGLKRKVETQYF.

The rearrangement links TRBV11-3 to TRBJ2-7; the D call of TRBD1 rests on TCRdb alone, since no DNA is present to check it. In germline, CDR1 is SGHNT, CDR2 YENEEA. CDR3 size: 15 residues. CDR3: CASSYGQDPSYEQYF.

This chain connects TRBV5-1 to TRBJ2-7. The CDR3 runs to 12 residues. Germline V lookup: CDR1 SGHRS, CDR2 YFSETQ. The CDR3 is CASSMDFYEQYF.

The J gene is TRBJ2-5, the V gene TRBV5-5; as DNA is missing, the TRBD1 call by TCRdb cannot be tested. This CDR3 has 15 amino acids. Germline V lookup: CDR1 SGHKS, CDR2 YYEKEE (reference sequence). The CDR3 spells CASRPGTASKETQYF.

The V call is TRBV19, the J call TRBJ2-7; the TRBD1 assignment by TCRdb is unverifiable without DNA. Looked up from germline, CDR1 is LNHDA and CDR2 is SQIVND (reference sequence). The CDR3 loop spans 14 amino acids. The CDR3 loop reads CASSDRDRGREQYF.

CDR3 protein: CASSFGKGRGISYEQYF. This chain uses TRBV12-3 or TRBV12-4 with TRBJ2-7; the TCRdb D gene call, TRBD1, has no DNA to confirm it. The CDR3 spans 17 residues.

This rearrangement joins TRBV2 to TRBJ2-5; no DNA is available, so the TRBD1 call from TCRdb remains unchecked. CDR3 size: 17 residues. In germline, CDR1 is SNHLY, CDR2 FYNNEI. The CDR3 protein is CASSEALPGAVQETQYF.

V is TRBV12-3 or TRBV12-4 and J is TRBJ2-7; TCRdb names TRBD1, which stays unverified in the absence of DNA. The CDR3 totals 14 residues. This chain's CDR3 is CASMTSDRVYEQYF.

The gene calls are TRBV5-1 and TRBJ2-1. The CDR3 loop spans 12 amino acids. Per the germline V gene, CDR1 is SGHRS and CDR2 is YFSETQ. The CDR3: CASSLAPNVQFF.

V is TRBV6-4 and J is TRBJ2-1; TCRdb gives TRBD2 as the D gene, but with no DNA this cannot be confirmed. Germline V CDR1 and CDR2: MRHNA, SNTAGT. This CDR3 contains 17 residues. This chain's CDR3 is CASSPNTSGGAYNEQFF.

The chain links TRBV20-1 to TRBJ2-7; as DNA is missing, the TRBD1 call by TCRdb cannot be tested. In germline, CDR1 is DFQATT, CDR2 SNEGSKA (reference sequence). The CDR3 extends over 12 amino acids. The CDR3 is CSATGSRGEQYF.

This chain joins TRBV7-9 and TRBJ2-7; TCRdb indicates TRBD1, and absent DNA this call remains unverified. The CDR3 is 17 residues long. CDR1 and CDR2 (germline): SEHNR, FQNEAQ (reference sequence). This CDR3 reads CASSPLTQADGALEQYF.

This chain uses TRBV20-1 with TRBJ1-2. CDR3 size: 13 residues. Germline lookup yields CDR1 DFQATT and CDR2 SNEGSKA (reference sequence). The CDR3 protein is CSARDSRSYGYTF.

This chain links TRBV19 with TRBJ2-7; TCRdb indicates TRBD2, and absent DNA this call remains unverified. The CDR3 spans 15 residues. The germline V gene encodes CDR1 LNHDA and CDR2 SQIVND (reference sequence). This CDR3 reads CASSWGLADHYEQYF. Drawing the rest from reference TRBV19 and TRBJ2-7, the complete variable domain is DGGITQSPKYLFRKEGQNVTLSCEQNLNHDAMYWYRQDPGQGLRLIYYSQIVNDFQKGDIAEGYSVSREKKESFPLTVTSAQKNPTAFYLCASSWGLADHYEQYFGPGTRLTVT.

The chain couples TRBV28 to TRBJ1-5; TCRdb calls TRBD1, which cannot be checked without DNA. Germline V gives CDR1 MDHEN, CDR2 SYDVKM. CDR3 length equals 16 residues. The CDR3 spells CASSTPGQVLHQPQHF.

The chain joins TRBV7-3 to TRBJ2-5; the D call from TCRdb, TRBD1, cannot be confirmed without DNA. The CDR3 spans 15 residues. The germline CDR1 and CDR2 sequences are SGHTA and FQGTGA. CDR3 region: CASSLSPGAQETQYF.